The 27 T cell receptor beta chains given below trace back to one sample, sequenced in a study of CD8+ T cells in alopecia areata. RNA extraction was followed by reverse transcription into cDNA, which acted as the sequencing template. Clones were sequenced by immunoSEQ multiplex PCR, and TCRdb holds only the in-frame ones, with some missing. The sample includes some 120,000 clones, around three fifths of them seen just once. The treatment denotes: oral pan-JAK inhibitor, 5-10 mg twice daily. The sample was CD8+ T cells sorted from blood, taken at week 24, from a patient treated with tofacitinib. Source of these receptors: a human donor with alopecia areata.

The chain is built from TRBV27 and TRBJ2-7; 9 bases line up with TRBD1. This CDR3 comprises 13 residues. The V segment lost 7 bases and the J segment 3 bases; nucleotides outside the gene matches: 4. Germline V gene sequence: CDR1 MNHEY, CDR2 SMNVEV (reference sequence). The CDR3 DNA follows: TGTGCCAGCAACCCGGGACAGGGCTACGAGCAGTACTTC. Encoded protein: CASNPGQGYEQYF.

V is TRBV7-6 and J is TRBJ2-2; D is uncertain. CDR1 SGHVS and CDR2 FNYEAQ come from the germline V gene. Between the trimmed V and J ends, which lost 3 bases and 4 bases, there was a span of 12 bases. The CDR3 consists of 15 residues. This CDR3 reads CASSFDTGRTGELFF. Written as DNA, the CDR3 is TGTGCCAGCAGCTTCGACACTGGTCGCACCGGGGAGCTGTTTTTT.

The count of this clone is one. The rearrangement joins TRBV5-6 to TRBJ1-2, with a tentative D call TRBD1 (5 bases). With 3 bases removed from V and 6 bases from J, the gap between germline ends came to 18 bases. There are 15 residues in the CDR3. The germline CDR1 and CDR2 sequences are SGHDT and YYEEEE. The CDR3 sequence: CASSSGVRRKDGYTF. The CDR3 DNA is TGTGCCAGCAGCTCGGGGGTGCGGCGTAAGGATGGCTACACCTTC.

The gene calls are TRBV9 and TRBJ1-1; D might be TRBD1 (5 bases). The germline gives CDR1 SGDLS, CDR2 YYNGEE. Trimming removed 0 bases from V and 2 bases from J, with 11 bases in between. The CDR3 has 15 residues. The CDR3 sequence is CASSVAPGLNTEAFF. The DNA of the CDR3 is TGTGCCAGCAGCGTAGCTCCAGGGCTTAACACTGAAGCTTTCTTT.

This chain uses TRBV13 with TRBJ1-2; 11 bases are a match to TRBD1. CDR3 length: 17 amino acids. Germline lookup yields CDR1 PRHDT and CDR2 FYEKMQ (reference sequence). V lost 6 bases to trimming and J lost 3 bases; unmatched junction nucleotides: 12. The CDR3 region is CASRPRTGGEVDYGYTF. In DNA form, the CDR3 reads TGTGCCAGCAGACCCAGGACAGGGGGCGAAGTCGACTATGGCTACACCTTC.

The V call is TRBV5-1, the J call TRBJ1-2, with 7 bases aligning to TRBD1. CDR3 length: 14 residues. The ends lost 3 bases at V and 5 bases at J; junction bases unmatched: 7. Germline V CDR1 and CDR2: SGHRS, YFSETQ. The CDR3 protein is CASSWTGADYGYTF. CDR3 sequence (DNA): TGCGCCAGCAGCTGGACAGGTGCGGATTATGGCTACACCTTC.

In this sample, this clone turned up once. Other DNA variants within this sample encode the same CDR3. The chain has TRBV9 and TRBJ2-2; no firm D call. CDR1 SGDLS and CDR2 YYNGEE come from the germline V gene. V shed 2 bases and J shed 4 bases, with 3 bases lying between them. The CDR3 covers 12 residues. The CDR3 DNA follows: TGTGCCAGCAGCGTGGGCACCGGGGAGCTGTTTTTT. Translated: CASSVGTGELFF.

This rearrangement joins TRBV9 to TRBJ2-3; 7 bases align to TRBD2. The CDR3 is 16 amino acids. V shed 4 bases and J 0 bases; nucleotides not matched to a gene: 8. CDR1 is SGDLS and CDR2 is YYNGEE in the germline V gene. The CDR3 DNA reads as TGTGCCAGCAGCACCCGACTAGCAGAAAGCACAGATACGCAGTATTTT. Residues: CASSTRLAESTDTQYF.

The chain links TRBV15 to TRBJ2-5, with no clear D. The CDR3 sequence is 13 residues long. V gave up 0 bases and J gave up 2 bases, with 4 bases separating them. Germline CDR1 and CDR2: LNHNV and YYDKDF (reference sequence). CDR3 DNA sequence: TGTGCCACCAGCAGAGATCGGCAAGAGACCCAGTACTTC. Protein: CATSRDRQETQYF.

The chain is built from TRBV30 and TRBJ2-7; maybe TRBD2 (5 bases). Between the trimmed V and J ends, which lost 3 bases and 3 bases, there was a span of 9 bases. Germline assignment: CDR1 GTSNPN and CDR2 SVGIG (reference sequence). This CDR3 is 12 amino acids long. CDR3 in amino acids: CAWSPGDYEQYF. CDR3 DNA: TGTGCCTGGAGCCCCGGGGACTACGAGCAGTACTTC.

The chain combines TRBV27 with TRBJ2-7; maybe TRBD2 (5 bases). V lost 1 base and J lost 3, with 16 bases in between. The CDR3 totals 16 residues. Per the germline V gene, CDR1 is MNHEY and CDR2 is SMNVEV (reference sequence). CDR3 loop: CASSLFQTLGSYEQYF. The DNA of the CDR3 is TGTGCCAGCAGTTTATTCCAGACATTGGGGAGCTACGAGCAGTACTTC.

The sample holds a few counts of this clone. The CDR3, as DNA: TGTGCCAGCAGCTTGGTGTCCCAGCGGGGTCTTTTAGATACGCAGTATTTT. This gives the protein CASSLVSQRGLLDTQYF. The chain recombines TRBV5-6 with TRBJ2-3, with 7 nucleotides matching TRBD2. V shed 0 bases and J 5 bases; nucleotides not matched to a gene: 12. The CDR3 covers 17 residues. In germline, CDR1 is SGHDT, CDR2 YYEEEE.

Only one count was recorded for this clone. This chain links TRBV13 with TRBJ2-1, with unresolved D. V lost 8 bases, J lost 5 bases, and 16 bases lay in between. CDR1 and CDR2 (germline): PRHDT, FYEKMQ (reference sequence). The CDR3 extends over 14 amino acids. The CDR3 nucleotides are TGTGCCAGCGCCTCCCTGCGCGACCACAATGAGCAGTTCTTC. Protein sequence: CASASLRDHNEQFF.

This chain connects TRBV4-2 to TRBJ2-3; 13 bases map to TRBD2. CDR1 is LGHNA, CDR2 YNFKEQ, per germline. The CDR3 runs to 16 residues. Trimming at V came to 4 bases and at J to 3 bases, leaving 4 bases not matched to a gene. CDR3 nucleotides: TGTGCCAGCAGCCTACTGACTAGCGGGGGGACAGATACGCAGTATTTT. Residues: CASSLLTSGGTDTQYF.

V gene TRBV5-6 combines with J gene TRBJ2-7; TRBD1 might be the D (6 bases). The CDR3 has 14 residues. V was pared by 5 bases and J by 3 bases, with 15 bases between. From germline, CDR1 is SGHDT and CDR2 YYEEEE. This CDR3 is CASSYRWGLYEQYF. The CDR3 nucleotides read TGTGCCAGCAGTTACCGGTGGGGGCTCTACGAGCAGTACTTC.

The gene calls are TRBV12-5 and TRBJ2-7; D unresolved. The germline V gene has CDR1 LGHNT and CDR2 FRNRAP. The CDR3 extends over 11 amino acids. V lost 2 bases, J lost 5 bases, and 4 bases lay in between. CDR3 bases: TGTGCTAGTGGTTTGATTCACGAGCAGTACTTC. Translation: CASGLIHEQYF.

This chain uses TRBV19 with TRBJ2-2; a possible D gene is TRBD1 (5 bases). CDR1 is LNHDA, CDR2 SQIVND, per germline (reference sequence). Trimming took off 6 bases at V and 0 bases at J, with 11 bases between the two ends. The CDR3 covers 15 residues. CDR3 region: CASSPDTSNTGELFF. The CDR3 DNA reads as TGTGCCAGTAGCCCGGACACGTCGAACACCGGGGAGCTGTTTTTT.

The table lists this clone with a few counts. The chain uses TRBV30 and TRBJ2-1; 7 bases align to TRBD2. The CDR3 runs to 15 residues. Germline CDR1 reads GTSNPN; CDR2 reads SVGIG (reference sequence). V dropped 0 bases and J dropped 4; count of bases not matched to a gene: 6. As DNA, the CDR3 is TGTGCCTGGAGTGTAGGGAGGGGAACTTACAATGAGCAGTTCTTC. This codes for CAWSVGRGTYNEQFF.

In this sample, this clone turned up once. V gene TRBV27 combines with J gene TRBJ2-3, with 7 bases identical to TRBD1. V was pared by 5 bases and J by 4 bases, with 9 bases of the junction left unmatched. Germline V gene sequence: CDR1 MNHEY, CDR2 SMNVEV (reference sequence). The CDR3 runs to 15 residues. This CDR3 is CASSLQGVYADTQYF. The DNA of the CDR3 is TGTGCCAGCAGTCTCCAGGGGGTGTATGCAGATACGCAGTATTTT.

The V gene is TRBV6-1, the J gene TRBJ2-2, with D perhaps TRBD2 (6 bases). This CDR3 region has 16 residues. Germline lookup yields CDR1 MNHNS and CDR2 SASEGT. The V gene lost 4 bases and the J gene lost 4 bases, with 16 bases spanning the gap. CDR3 amino acids: CASSGRRGASTGELFF. The CDR3 DNA follows: TGTGCCAGCAGTGGAAGGAGGGGAGCGAGCACCGGGGAGCTGTTTTTT.

This clone was seen more than once but under ten times. This sample also contains other DNA sequences that code for the same CDR3. V and J are TRBV29-1 and TRBJ2-1, with 7 bases fitting TRBD2. Per germline, CDR1 SQVTM and CDR2 ANQGSEA. This CDR3 contains 15 residues. With 1 base clipped from V and 3 bases from J, the junction kept 6 bases outside the gene matches. The CDR3, as DNA: TGCAGCGTTGAAGGAGGGGCGGGGGACTACAATGAGCAGTTCTTC. Protein: CSVEGGAGDYNEQFF.

This chain uses TRBV2 with TRBJ2-2, with TRBD2 identical over 11 bases. Germline CDR1 and CDR2: SNHLY and FYNNEI. The CDR3 totals 18 residues. V was pared by 2 bases and J by 5 bases, with 10 bases of the junction left unmatched. CDR3 loop: CASSELASGGPRTGELFF. CDR3 nucleotide sequence: TGTGCCAGCAGTGAATTGGCTAGCGGGGGGCCGCGGACCGGGGAGCTGTTTTTT.

This clone was seen only a few times. Germline and junction disagree at one end, which may indicate a read error. This chain connects TRBV27 to TRBJ1-2, with 8 bases matching TRBD1. Germline V lookup: CDR1 MNHEY, CDR2 SMNVEV (reference sequence). The CDR3 covers 15 residues. The CDR3 DNA reads as TGTGCCAGCAGTGTATCTCCAGGGGGCGCAGGTGGCTACACCTTC. Translation: CASSVSPGGAGGYTF.

The CDR3 loop is CASSYGDSSSYNEQFF. The CDR3 bases are TGTGCCAGCAGTTACGGCGACAGTAGCTCCTACAATGAGCAGTTCTTC. V gene TRBV6-5 combines with J gene TRBJ2-1; tentatively, D is TRBD1 (5 bases). This CDR3 has 16 residues. The germline V gene encodes CDR1 MNHEY and CDR2 SVGAGI. Trimming cost V 2 bases and J 0 bases, with 11 bases left between them.

This chain joins TRBV30 and TRBJ1-1, with a tentative D call TRBD1 (5 bases). The CDR3 runs to 16 residues. CDR1 is GTSNPN and CDR2 is SVGIG in the germline V gene (reference sequence). V was pared by 0 bases and J by 5 bases, with 19 bases between. The CDR3 sequence: CAWSVQGEGLDTEAFF. CDR3 DNA: TGTGCCTGGAGTGTGCAGGGTGAGGGGTTGGATACTGAAGCTTTCTTT.

The chain links TRBV25-1 to TRBJ2-3, with D perhaps TRBD1 (5 bases). CDR3 length equals 15 residues. Germline V gene lookup returns CDR1 MGHDK and CDR2 SYGVNS. V lost 1 base and J lost 6, with 14 bases in between. For the CDR3, the DNA is TGTGCCAGCAGTGAATGGGCAGGGTGGGCGGATACGCAGTATTTT. This encodes CASSEWAGWADTQYF.

The table lists this clone with a few counts. This chain links TRBV9 with TRBJ2-2; 7 bases align to TRBD1. From germline, CDR1 is SGDLS and CDR2 YYNGEE. The length of the CDR3 is 16 residues. Unmatched junction bases numbered 8, after V lost 0 bases and J lost 6 bases. CDR3 in DNA: TGTGCCAGCAGCGTAGAGTCAAAGGGGGCTGCCGGGGAGCTGTTTTTT. This gives the protein CASSVESKGAAGELFF.